The clone carrying this T cell receptor beta chain was observed many times. Its specificity is not known. The data originate from a study of human T cells and chemical hapten exposure. Single cDNA molecules in the library carried unique molecular identifiers attached during preparation. As originally analysed: Samples ranged from about 23,224 to 690,600 TCRs, with a median of roughly 96,000. One entry per CDR3 protein results from TCRdb running MiXCR on the 5' RACE reads. The V and J calls come from TCRdb's annotation, not from the publication. The sample records 81,000 or so distinct CDR3 sequences, approximately 8% being singletons. Germline V gene sequence: CDR1 SGHVS, CDR2 FNYEAQ. The CDR3 consists of 15 residues. J was trimmed by 5 bases and V by 1 base; bases with no gene match: 5. Blood, whole and unfractionated, served as the source for total RNA extraction. Findings of the study overall: Counts of TCRs above 1 in 1000 frequency stayed unchanged with DPC sensitization.

The J gene is TRBJ1-5, the V gene TRBV7-6, with 7 bases that match TRBD1. The receptor comes from a male donor in good health. Written as DNA, the CDR3 is TGTGCCAGCAGCTTAGAACAGGGGCGCTATCAGCCCCAGCATTTT. This codes for CASSLEQGRYQPQHF.